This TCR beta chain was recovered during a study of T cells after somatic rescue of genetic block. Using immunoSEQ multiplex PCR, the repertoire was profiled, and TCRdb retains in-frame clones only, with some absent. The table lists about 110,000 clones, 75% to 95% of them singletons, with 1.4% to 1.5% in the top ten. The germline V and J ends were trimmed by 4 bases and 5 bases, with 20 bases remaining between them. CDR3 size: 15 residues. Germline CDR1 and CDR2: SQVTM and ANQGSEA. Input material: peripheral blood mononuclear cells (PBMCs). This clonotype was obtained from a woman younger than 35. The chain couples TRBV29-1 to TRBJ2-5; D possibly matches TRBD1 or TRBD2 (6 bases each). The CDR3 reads CSVGSRGPRWETQYF. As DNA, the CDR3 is TGCAGCGTTGGCTCTCGGGGGCCCCGGTGGGAGACCCAGTACTTC.